This TCR beta chain originates from a study of T cell changes during pregnancy in multiple sclerosis (dated by TCRdb to about 2019). About the full investigation: In women with multiple sclerosis, the researchers looked at how the T cell repertoire shifted as pregnancy progressed.

Regarding this clone: Its antigen target is currently unknown. No much larger clone exists at a distance of one base, and base qualities are not known.

After removal of 4 bases from V and 4 bases from J, the junction retains 7 bases not matched to a gene. CDR1 and CDR2, looked up from the germline V gene, are SGHRS and YFSETQ. Spanning cysteine to phenylalanine, the CDR3 consists of 17 amino acids. Only the CDR3 region is kept as DNA, spanning 51 bases read in frame from base 1. Library preparation employed the immunoSEQ multiplex PCR assay. TCRdb stores this immuneACCESS table with in-frame sequences only. Part of the clones is absent; in the studies checked, under half of the shortfall reflects unresolved V genes, and no reason is known for the rest. The sample table contains some 38,000 clones; only one count was recorded for nearly 95% of them. Roughly 0.38% of the sample is held by the ten biggest clonotypes.

Material: CD4+ T cells from peripheral blood mononuclear cells, obtained after pregnancy. The chain is encoded by TRBV5-1 joined to TRBJ2-3; 15 junctional bases match TRBD2. This clonotype was obtained from a female donor in good health, enrolled as a control in a pregnancy study. The CDR3 region: CASSQGLAGGFADTQYF. The sequence in DNA is TGCGCCAGCAGCCAGGGACTAGCGGGAGGATTCGCAGATACGCAGTATTTT.